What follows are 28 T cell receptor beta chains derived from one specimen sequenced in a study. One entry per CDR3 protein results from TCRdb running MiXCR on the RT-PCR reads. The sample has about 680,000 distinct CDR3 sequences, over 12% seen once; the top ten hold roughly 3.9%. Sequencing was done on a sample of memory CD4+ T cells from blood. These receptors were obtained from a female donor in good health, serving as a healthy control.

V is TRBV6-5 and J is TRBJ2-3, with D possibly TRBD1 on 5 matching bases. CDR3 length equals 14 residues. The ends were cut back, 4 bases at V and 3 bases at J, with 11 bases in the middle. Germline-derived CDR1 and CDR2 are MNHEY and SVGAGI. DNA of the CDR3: TGTGCCAGCAGTTCCCCCACAGGAACAGATACGCAGTATTTT. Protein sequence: CASSSPTGTDTQYF.

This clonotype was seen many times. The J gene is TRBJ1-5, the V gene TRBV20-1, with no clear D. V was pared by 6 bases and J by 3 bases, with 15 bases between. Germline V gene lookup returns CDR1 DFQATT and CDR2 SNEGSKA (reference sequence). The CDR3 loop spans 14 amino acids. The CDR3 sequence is CSAPMGSANQPQHF. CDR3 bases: TGCAGTGCCCCCATGGGGTCGGCCAATCAGCCCCAGCATTTT.

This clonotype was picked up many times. The CDR3 DNA sequence: TGCGCCAGCAACCCCGTTGGGGGGGACGAGCAGTACTTC. Amino acids: CASNPVGGDEQYF. The chain uses TRBV5-1 and TRBJ2-7; 7 bases match TRBD2. The CDR3 is made up of 13 amino acids. The V gene's germline CDR1 is SGHRS and CDR2 YFSETQ. The ends lost 6 bases at V and 5 bases at J; junction bases unmatched: 8.

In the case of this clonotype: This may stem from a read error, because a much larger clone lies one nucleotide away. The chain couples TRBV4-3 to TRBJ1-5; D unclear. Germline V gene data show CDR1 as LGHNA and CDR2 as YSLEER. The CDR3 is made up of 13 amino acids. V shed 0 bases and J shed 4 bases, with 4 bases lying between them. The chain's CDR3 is CASSQDWNQPQHF. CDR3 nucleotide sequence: TGCGCCAGCAGCCAAGATTGGAATCAGCCCCAGCATTTT.

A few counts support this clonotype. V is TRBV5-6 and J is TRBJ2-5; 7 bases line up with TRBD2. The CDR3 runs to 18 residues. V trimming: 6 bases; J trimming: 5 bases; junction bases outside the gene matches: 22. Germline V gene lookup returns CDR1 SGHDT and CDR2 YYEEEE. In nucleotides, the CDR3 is TGTGCCAGCACCCCTCTTGAGTCGCGTAGCGGGTCCTTGGAGACCCAGTACTTC. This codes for CASTPLESRSGSLETQYF.

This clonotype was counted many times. CDR3 sequence reads: CSARDSLNTEAFF. In DNA form, the CDR3 reads TGCAGTGCTAGGGACAGCCTAAACACTGAAGCTTTCTTT. This sequence joins TRBV20-1 and TRBJ1-1, with a possible D match to TRBD1 (6 bases). Germline V gene sequence: CDR1 DFQATT, CDR2 SNEGSKA (reference sequence). V lost 3 bases to trimming and J lost 2 bases, with 10 bases between them. The CDR3 is made up of 13 amino acids.

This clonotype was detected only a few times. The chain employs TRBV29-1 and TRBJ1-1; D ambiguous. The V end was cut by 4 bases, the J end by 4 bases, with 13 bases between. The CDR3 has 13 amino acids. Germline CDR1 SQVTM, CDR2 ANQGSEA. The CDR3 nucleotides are TGCAGCGTTGTTGGATTTGAGGGCACTGAAGCTTTCTTT. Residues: CSVVGFEGTEAFF. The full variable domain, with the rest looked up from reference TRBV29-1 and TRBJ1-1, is SAVISQKPSRDICQRGTSLTIQCQVDSQVTMMFWYRQQPGQSLTLIATANQGSEATYESGFVIDKFPISRPNLTFSTLTVSNMSPEDSSIYLCSVVGFEGTEAFFGQGTRLTVV.

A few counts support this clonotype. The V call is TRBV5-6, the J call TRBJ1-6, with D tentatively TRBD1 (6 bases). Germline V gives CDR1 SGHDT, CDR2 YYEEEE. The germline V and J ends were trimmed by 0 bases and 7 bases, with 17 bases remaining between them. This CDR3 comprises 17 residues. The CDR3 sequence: CASSLVVGTQGNSPLHF. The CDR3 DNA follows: TGTGCCAGCAGCTTGGTGGTCGGGACACAAGGGAATTCACCCCTCCACTTT.

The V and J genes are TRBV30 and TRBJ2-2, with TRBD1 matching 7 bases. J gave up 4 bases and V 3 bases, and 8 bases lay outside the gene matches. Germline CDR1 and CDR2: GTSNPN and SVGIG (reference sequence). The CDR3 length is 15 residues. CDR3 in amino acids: CAWRVKGASTGELFF. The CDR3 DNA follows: TGTGCCTGGAGAGTCAAGGGGGCCAGCACCGGGGAGCTGTTTTTT.

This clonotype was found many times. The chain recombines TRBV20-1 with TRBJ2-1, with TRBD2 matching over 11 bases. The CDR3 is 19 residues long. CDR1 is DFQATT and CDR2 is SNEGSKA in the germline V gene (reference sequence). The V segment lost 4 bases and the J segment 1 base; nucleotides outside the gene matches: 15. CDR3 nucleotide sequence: TGCAGTGCTAAACCACCGGGACTAGCGGTACGCCTATCCTACAATGAGCAGTTCTTC. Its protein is CSAKPPGLAVRLSYNEQFF.

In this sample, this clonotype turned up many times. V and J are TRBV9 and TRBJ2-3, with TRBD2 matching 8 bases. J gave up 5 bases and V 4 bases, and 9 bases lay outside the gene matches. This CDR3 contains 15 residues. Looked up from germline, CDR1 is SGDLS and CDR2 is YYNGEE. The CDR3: CASSLTREGGDTQYF. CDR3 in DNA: TGTGCCAGCAGCCTCACCCGGGAGGGCGGAGATACGCAGTATTTT.

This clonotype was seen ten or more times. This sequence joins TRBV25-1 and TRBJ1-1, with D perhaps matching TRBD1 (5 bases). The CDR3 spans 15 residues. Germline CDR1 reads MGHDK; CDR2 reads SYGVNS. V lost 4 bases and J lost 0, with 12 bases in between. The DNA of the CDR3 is TGTGCCAGCAGTGTCCCCGGGGGGTTGAACACTGAAGCTTTCTTT. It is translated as CASSVPGGLNTEAFF.

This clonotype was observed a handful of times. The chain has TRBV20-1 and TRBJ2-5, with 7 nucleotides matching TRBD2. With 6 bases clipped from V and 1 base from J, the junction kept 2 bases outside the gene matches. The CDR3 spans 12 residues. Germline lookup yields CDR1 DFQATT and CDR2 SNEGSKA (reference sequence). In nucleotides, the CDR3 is TGCAGTGCGGGGACTACCCAAGAGACCCAGTACTTC. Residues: CSAGTTQETQYF.

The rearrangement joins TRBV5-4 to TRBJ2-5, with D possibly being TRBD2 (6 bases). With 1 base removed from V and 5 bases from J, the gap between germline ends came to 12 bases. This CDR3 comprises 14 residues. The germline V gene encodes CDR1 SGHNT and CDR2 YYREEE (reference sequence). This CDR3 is CASSLSAGTETQYF. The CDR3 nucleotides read TGTGCCAGCAGCTTGTCCGCGGGGACGGAGACCCAGTACTTC.

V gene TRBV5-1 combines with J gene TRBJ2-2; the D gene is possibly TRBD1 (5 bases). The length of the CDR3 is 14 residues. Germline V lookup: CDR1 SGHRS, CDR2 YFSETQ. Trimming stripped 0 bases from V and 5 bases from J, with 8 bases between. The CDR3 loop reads CASSLGQRTGELFF. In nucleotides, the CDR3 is TGCGCCAGCAGCTTGGGACAGAGGACCGGGGAGCTGTTTTTT.

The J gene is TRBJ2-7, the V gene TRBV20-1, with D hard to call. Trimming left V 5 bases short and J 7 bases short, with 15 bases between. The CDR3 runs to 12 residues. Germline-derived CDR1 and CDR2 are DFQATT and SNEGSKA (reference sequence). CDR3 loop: CSAPYRQLEQYF. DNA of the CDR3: TGCAGTGCTCCCTACCGGCAATTGGAGCAGTACTTC.

CDR3: CAWRNRAVYEQYF. The CDR3 bases are TGTGCCTGGAGAAATAGGGCAGTCTACGAGCAGTACTTC. The V and J genes are TRBV30 and TRBJ2-7; unclear D gene. The CDR3 extends over 13 amino acids. With 3 bases removed from V and 3 bases from J, the gap between germline ends came to 12 bases. Germline V lookup: CDR1 GTSNPN, CDR2 SVGIG (reference sequence).

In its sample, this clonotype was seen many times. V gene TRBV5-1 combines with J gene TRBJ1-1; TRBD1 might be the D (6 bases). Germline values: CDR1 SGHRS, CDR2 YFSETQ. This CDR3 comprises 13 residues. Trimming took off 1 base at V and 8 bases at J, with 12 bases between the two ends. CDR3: CASSLRTQGEAFF. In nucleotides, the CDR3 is TGCGCCAGCAGCTTGAGGACCCAGGGGGAAGCTTTCTTT.

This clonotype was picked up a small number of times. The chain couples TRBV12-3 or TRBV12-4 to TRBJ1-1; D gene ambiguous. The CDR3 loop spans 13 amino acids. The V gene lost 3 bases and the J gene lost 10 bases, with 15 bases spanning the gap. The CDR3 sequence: CASSFVQAAGAFF. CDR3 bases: TGTGCCAGCAGTTTTGTTCAAGCCGCGGGAGCTTTCTTT.

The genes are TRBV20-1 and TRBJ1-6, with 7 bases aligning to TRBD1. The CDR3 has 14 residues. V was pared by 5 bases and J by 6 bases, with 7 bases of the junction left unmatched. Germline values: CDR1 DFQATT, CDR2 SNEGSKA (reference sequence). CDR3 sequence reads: CSAARGKANSPLHF. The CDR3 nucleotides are TGCAGTGCTGCCAGGGGGAAGGCTAATTCACCCCTCCACTTT.

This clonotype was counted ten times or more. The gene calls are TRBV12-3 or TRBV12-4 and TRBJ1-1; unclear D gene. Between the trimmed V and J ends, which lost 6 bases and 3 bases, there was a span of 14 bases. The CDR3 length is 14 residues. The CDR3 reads CASSLGVLDTEAFF. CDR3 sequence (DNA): TGTGCCAGCAGCCTCGGAGTGTTGGACACTGAAGCTTTCTTT.

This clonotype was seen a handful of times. CDR3 DNA: TGCGCCAGCAGCCTATTAACTGGGACAGCGGCAACTAATGAAAAACTGTTTTTT. Translation gives CASSLLTGTAATNEKLFF. The chain has TRBV4-3 and TRBJ1-4; 7 nucleotides match TRBD1. Germline trimming cut 4 bases from V and 0 bases from J; bases unmatched to any gene: 11. Germline V CDR1 and CDR2: LGHNA, YSLEER. This CDR3 is 18 amino acids long.

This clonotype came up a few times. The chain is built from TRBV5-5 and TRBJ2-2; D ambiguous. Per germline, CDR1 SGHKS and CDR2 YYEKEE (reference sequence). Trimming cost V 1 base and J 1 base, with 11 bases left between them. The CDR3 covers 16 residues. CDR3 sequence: CASSLNWALNTGELFF. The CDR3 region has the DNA TGTGCCAGCAGCTTGAATTGGGCCCTGAACACCGGGGAGCTGTTTTTT.

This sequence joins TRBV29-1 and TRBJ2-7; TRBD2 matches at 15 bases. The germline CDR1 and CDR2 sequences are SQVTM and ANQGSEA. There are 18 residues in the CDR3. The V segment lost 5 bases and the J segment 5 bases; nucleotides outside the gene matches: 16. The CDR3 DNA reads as TGCAGCGTTCCAGGACTAGCGGGAGGGCCATCAGGCGCAAACGAGCAGTACTTC. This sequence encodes CSVPGLAGGPSGANEQYF.

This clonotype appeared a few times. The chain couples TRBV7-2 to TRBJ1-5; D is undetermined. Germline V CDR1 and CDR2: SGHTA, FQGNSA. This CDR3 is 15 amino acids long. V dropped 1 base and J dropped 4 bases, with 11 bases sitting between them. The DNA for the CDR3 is TGTGCCAGCAGCTTAGACCGAAACGGGAATCAGCCCCAGCATTTT. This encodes CASSLDRNGNQPQHF.

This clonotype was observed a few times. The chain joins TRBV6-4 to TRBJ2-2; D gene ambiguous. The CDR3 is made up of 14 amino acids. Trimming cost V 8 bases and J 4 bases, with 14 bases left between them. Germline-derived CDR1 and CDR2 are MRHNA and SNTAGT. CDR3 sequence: CASAGGRGTGELFF. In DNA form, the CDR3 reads TGTGCCAGCGCAGGCGGACGTGGCACCGGGGAGCTGTTTTTT.

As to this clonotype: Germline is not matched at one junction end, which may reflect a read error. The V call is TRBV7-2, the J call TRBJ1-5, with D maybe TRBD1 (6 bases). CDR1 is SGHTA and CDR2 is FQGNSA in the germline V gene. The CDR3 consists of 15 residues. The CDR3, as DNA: TGTGCCAGCAGCTTAGCAGGGGGACTCAATCAGCCCCAGAATTTT. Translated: CASSLAGGLNQPQNF. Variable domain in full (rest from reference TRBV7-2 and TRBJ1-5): GAGVSQSPSNKVTEKGKDVELRCDPISGHTALYWYRQSLGQGLEFLIYFQGNSAPDKSGLPSDRFSAERTGGSVSTLTIQRTQQEDSAVYLCASSLAGGLNQPQNFGDGTRLSIL.

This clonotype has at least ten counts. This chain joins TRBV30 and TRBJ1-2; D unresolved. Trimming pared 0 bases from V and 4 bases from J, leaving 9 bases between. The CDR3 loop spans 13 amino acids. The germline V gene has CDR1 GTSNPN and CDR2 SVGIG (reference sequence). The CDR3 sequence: CAWSVLSGYGYTF. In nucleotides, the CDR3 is TGTGCCTGGAGTGTTTTATCGGGCTATGGCTACACCTTC.